This T cell receptor (beta chain) was identified during a study of OX40 agonist ivuxolimab in advanced cancers. The wider study: Past anti-PD-1, anti-PD-L1 or anti-CTLA-4 therapy was accepted, and 40% to 45% had received some.

Here immunoSEQ multiplex PCR was the method, and the copy in TCRdb shows in-frame clones only, minus some. The sample has about 83,000 clones, about 88% seen once. Study conclusions and caveats: Partly responding patients at 0.1-3.0 mg/kg showed some of the smallest clonal expansion. On average, CD8+ T cells showed a greater number of expanded clones than CD4+. CD4+ and CD8+ blood T cells expanded clonally by week 6 at 0.1 to 3.0 mg/kg.

The CDR3 runs 16 residues. V lost 5 bases and J lost 5, with 21 bases in between. Germline CDR1 is PRHDT and CDR2 is FYEKMQ (reference sequence). On this clone itself: Antigen specificity is unknown.

The TCR sequence derives from an adult with an advanced solid tumor such as melanoma, head and neck, liver or kidney cancer. Sequenced here: CD4+ or CD8+ T cells sorted from blood, sampled in a trial of the OX40 agonist ivuxolimab. The V gene is TRBV13, the J gene TRBJ1-2; D perhaps matches TRBD1 (6 bases). This CDR3 is CASSRRTEAIRYGYTF. DNA for the CDR3: TGTGCCAGCAGCCGGCGGACAGAAGCTATTAGGTATGGCTACACCTTC.